One and the same sample provided the 4 T cell receptor beta chains below, sequenced in a study of T-cell memory formation after mild COVID-19. MiXCR, applied by TCRdb to the 5' RACE reads, yields one record per CDR3 protein. The sample gives around 300,000 distinct CDR3 sequences, 10% to 15% of which show up once; roughly a fifth is in the top ten. Sequenced sample: PBMCs or a T cell subset sorted from them (not recorded which). Every receptor here comes from a man younger than 35 who had mild COVID-19 (a few samples of this study predate the infection). Cell type and time point are not known.

This clonotype was seen a few times. The gene calls are TRBV5-1 and TRBJ2-3; the D gene is possibly TRBD2 (5 bases). Deletions cut 2 bases from V and 6 bases from J, with 16 bases between. This CDR3 spans 15 amino acids. Germline assignment: CDR1 SGHRS and CDR2 YFSETQ. CDR3 bases: TGCGCCAGCAGCTTAGGGCAACCGACGGGGGATACGCAGTATTTT. As protein: CASSLGQPTGDTQYF. Based on the CDR3 plus reference TRBV5-1 and TRBJ2-3, the full variable domain is KAGVTQTPRYLIKTRGQQVTLSCSPISGHRSVSWYQQTPGQGLQFLFEYFSETQRNKGNFPGRFSGRQFSNSRSEMNVSTLELGDSALYLCASSLGQPTGDTQYFGPGTRLTVL.

This clonotype was seen only a few times. The chain combines TRBV5-1 with TRBJ2-1; 7 bases agree with TRBD2. From germline, CDR1 is SGHRS and CDR2 YFSETQ. The CDR3 has 15 residues. The junction had 3 bases not matched to a gene; V was cut back by 3 bases and J by 0 bases. The CDR3 nucleotides are TGCGCCAGCAGCTCAATAGCGGGCTCCTACAATGAGCAGTTCTTC. Protein sequence: CASSSIAGSYNEQFF.

The table lists this clonotype with a few counts. The chain employs TRBV4-3 and TRBJ1-1; D remains unclear. This CDR3 region has 15 residues. Germline V gives CDR1 LGHNA, CDR2 YSLEER. The V end lost 0 bases, the J end lost 1 base, and 9 bases lay between the germline ends. CDR3 protein: CASSQDLPGNTEAFF. CDR3 nucleotides: TGCGCCAGCAGCCAAGATTTACCGGGGAACACTGAAGCTTTCTTT.

There are a few counts of this clonotype. The chain is built from TRBV6-5 and TRBJ1-2, with a weak D call TRBD1 (6 bases). The V and J ends lost 5 bases and 4 bases respectively, with 14 bases between them. Per germline, CDR1 MNHEY and CDR2 SVGAGI. The CDR3 length is 14 residues. The CDR3 loop reads CASSTRAGVYGYTF. In DNA, the CDR3 is TGTGCCAGCAGTACCCGGGCAGGGGTCTATGGCTACACCTTC.